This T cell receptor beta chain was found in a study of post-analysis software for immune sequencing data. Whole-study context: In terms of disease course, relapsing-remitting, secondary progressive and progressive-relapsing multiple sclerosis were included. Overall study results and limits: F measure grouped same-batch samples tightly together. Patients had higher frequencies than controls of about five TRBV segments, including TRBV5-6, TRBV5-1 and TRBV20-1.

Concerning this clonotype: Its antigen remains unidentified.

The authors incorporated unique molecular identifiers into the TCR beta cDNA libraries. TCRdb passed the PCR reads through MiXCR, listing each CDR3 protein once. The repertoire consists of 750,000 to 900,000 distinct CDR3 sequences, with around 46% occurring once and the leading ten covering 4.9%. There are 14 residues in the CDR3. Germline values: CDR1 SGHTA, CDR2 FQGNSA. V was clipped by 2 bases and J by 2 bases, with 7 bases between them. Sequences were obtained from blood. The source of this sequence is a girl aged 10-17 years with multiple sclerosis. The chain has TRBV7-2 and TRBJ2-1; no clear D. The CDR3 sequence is CASSLQPAYNEQFF. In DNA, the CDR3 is TGTGCCAGCAGCTTACAGCCAGCCTACAATGAGCAGTTCTTC.